The T cell receptor (beta chain) described here comes from a study of blood T cell repertoires in COVID-19 (TCRdb year 2020). Looking at the study overall: The collaborator samples originated in the United States, Italy and Spain and spanned the acute and convalescent phases of COVID-19. The material from the prospective study consisted of cDNA or gDNA derived from T cells, B-cell-depleted T cells, or PBMCs. Subjects who had been exposed to COVID-19, were actively infected with it, or had recovered from it provided the deeply sampled blood TCRbeta repertoires that made up the dataset. The repertoires were released in a freely available public database meant as a resource for research on the immune response to SARS-CoV-2. Samples came from the ongoing ImmuneRACE study (first 160 participants) plus 1,254 subjects from 6 global collaborators. The sample metadata nearly always contained a de-identified subject ID, COVID-19 status, age in years and sex. Where HLA class I and class II types were available, the types were taken from metadata supplied by the sample provider, not from assay-based typing.

TCRbeta CDR3 regions were amplified from genomic DNA using the immunoSEQ Assay, a bias-controlled multiplex PCR. The paper's data handling went like this. The number of nucleated cells in each sample was estimated from the amplification of reference gene primers within the assay. To quantify the absolute abundance of each unique TCRbeta CDR3 rearrangement, sequence reads were collapsed and filtered. Productive Simpson clonality was computed per sample as the square root of Simpson's diversity index over productive rearrangements. In TCRdb, the immuneACCESS table is reduced to in-frame sequences with V and J assigned. These tables do not hold every clone; where another copy was compared, an unresolved V gene accounts for under half, and the others remain unexplained. The D gene and trimming were derived from the DNA, and the V and J assignments and clone size from that table. The sample table shows some 150,000 clones, and roughly 90% are seen once. The ten largest account for roughly 1.2% of the sample.

Participants in the prospective study were aged roughly 18 to 89 years, lived in about two dozen United States geographic areas, and enrolled through a virtual design. In the prospective study, participants were assigned to cohorts based on the clinical history participants reported in a screening survey and a study questionnaire. Mobile phlebotomists in the prospective study collected whole blood, serum and a nasopharyngeal or oropharyngeal swab from every participant. Over a 2-month period, participants in the prospective study had the option of providing additional blood draws and questionnaires. Before DNA extraction, blood samples from the prospective study were shipped at room temperature or frozen. On this clone itself: Its antigen is unknown. No much larger clonotype is one base removed from it; base qualities were not supplied.

General study outcomes and caveats: The amount of clinical and demographic metadata varied by source and participant and was provided uncurated.

The source is a human donor with acute COVID-19. The donor label of this sample is uncertain. Sequencing used PBMCs or T cells enriched from blood (not recorded which).

In nucleotides, the sequence is TGCGCCAGCAGCTTGGTAGGGGATGGCTACACCTTC. Its translation reads: CASSLVGDGYTF. The V gene is TRBV5-1 and the J gene is TRBJ1-2, and the D gene may be TRBD1, 5 bases matching. V is reduced by 0 bases and J by 6 bases, leaving a spacing of 6 bases between them. There are 12 amino acids in the CDR3, from cysteine to phenylalanine inclusive. The entry retains the CDR3 DNA only, 36 bases that are in frame from base 1. From the germline V gene, CDR1 is SGHRS and CDR2 is YFSETQ.